What follows are 4 T cell receptor beta chains derived from one specimen sequenced in a study of shared clonotypes between healthy human individuals. Assay used: immunoSEQ multiplex PCR; TCRdb lists only in-frame clones, some missing. The sample includes 2.3 million or so clones, 85% to 95% of them seen just once. Sequencing used naive CD4+ T cells from PBMCs. Documented subset: CD45RA+ positively selected. The receptors were sampled from a man younger than 35 in good health. Some clones in this sample may be carry-over from other donors' samples.

The V gene is TRBV4-1, the J gene TRBJ2-1, with 7 nucleotides matching TRBD1. From germline, CDR1 is MGHRA and CDR2 YSYEKL. Unmatched junction bases numbered 13, after V lost 4 bases and J lost 7 bases. This CDR3 spans 16 amino acids. The CDR3 loop is CASSPSQGRGLNEQFF. CDR3 nucleotide sequence: TGCGCCAGCAGCCCCTCACAGGGGAGAGGGTTGAATGAGCAGTTCTTC.

The chain couples TRBV5-1 to TRBJ2-2, with D uncertain. The germline V and J ends were trimmed by 5 bases and 6 bases, with 17 bases remaining between them. The CDR3 extends over 15 amino acids. The germline V gene encodes CDR1 SGHRS and CDR2 YFSETQ. Here the CDR3 reads CASRTLILDAGELFF. In nucleotides, the CDR3 is TGCGCCAGCAGGACCTTAATTTTGGATGCCGGGGAGCTGTTTTTT.

This clone has just one count. The CDR3 sequence: CASSYGILAGGEQFF. The CDR3 DNA is TGTGCCAGCAGTTACGGCATTTTGGCGGGAGGGGAGCAGTTCTTC. This chain uses TRBV6-5 with TRBJ2-1; the match to TRBD2 covers 9 bases. CDR3 size: 15 residues. Germline assignment: CDR1 MNHEY and CDR2 SVGAGI. J gave up 10 bases and V 2 bases, and 9 bases lay outside the gene matches.

The chain has TRBV5-4 and TRBJ2-3; TRBD2 matches at 11 bases. J was trimmed by 5 bases and V by 1 base; bases with no gene match: 6. CDR1 SGHNT and CDR2 YYREEE come from the germline V gene (reference sequence). The length of the CDR3 is 16 residues. DNA for the CDR3: TGTGCCAGCAGCTTGTCGACTAGCGGGAACAAAGATACGCAGTATTTT. It translates to CASSLSTSGNKDTQYF.